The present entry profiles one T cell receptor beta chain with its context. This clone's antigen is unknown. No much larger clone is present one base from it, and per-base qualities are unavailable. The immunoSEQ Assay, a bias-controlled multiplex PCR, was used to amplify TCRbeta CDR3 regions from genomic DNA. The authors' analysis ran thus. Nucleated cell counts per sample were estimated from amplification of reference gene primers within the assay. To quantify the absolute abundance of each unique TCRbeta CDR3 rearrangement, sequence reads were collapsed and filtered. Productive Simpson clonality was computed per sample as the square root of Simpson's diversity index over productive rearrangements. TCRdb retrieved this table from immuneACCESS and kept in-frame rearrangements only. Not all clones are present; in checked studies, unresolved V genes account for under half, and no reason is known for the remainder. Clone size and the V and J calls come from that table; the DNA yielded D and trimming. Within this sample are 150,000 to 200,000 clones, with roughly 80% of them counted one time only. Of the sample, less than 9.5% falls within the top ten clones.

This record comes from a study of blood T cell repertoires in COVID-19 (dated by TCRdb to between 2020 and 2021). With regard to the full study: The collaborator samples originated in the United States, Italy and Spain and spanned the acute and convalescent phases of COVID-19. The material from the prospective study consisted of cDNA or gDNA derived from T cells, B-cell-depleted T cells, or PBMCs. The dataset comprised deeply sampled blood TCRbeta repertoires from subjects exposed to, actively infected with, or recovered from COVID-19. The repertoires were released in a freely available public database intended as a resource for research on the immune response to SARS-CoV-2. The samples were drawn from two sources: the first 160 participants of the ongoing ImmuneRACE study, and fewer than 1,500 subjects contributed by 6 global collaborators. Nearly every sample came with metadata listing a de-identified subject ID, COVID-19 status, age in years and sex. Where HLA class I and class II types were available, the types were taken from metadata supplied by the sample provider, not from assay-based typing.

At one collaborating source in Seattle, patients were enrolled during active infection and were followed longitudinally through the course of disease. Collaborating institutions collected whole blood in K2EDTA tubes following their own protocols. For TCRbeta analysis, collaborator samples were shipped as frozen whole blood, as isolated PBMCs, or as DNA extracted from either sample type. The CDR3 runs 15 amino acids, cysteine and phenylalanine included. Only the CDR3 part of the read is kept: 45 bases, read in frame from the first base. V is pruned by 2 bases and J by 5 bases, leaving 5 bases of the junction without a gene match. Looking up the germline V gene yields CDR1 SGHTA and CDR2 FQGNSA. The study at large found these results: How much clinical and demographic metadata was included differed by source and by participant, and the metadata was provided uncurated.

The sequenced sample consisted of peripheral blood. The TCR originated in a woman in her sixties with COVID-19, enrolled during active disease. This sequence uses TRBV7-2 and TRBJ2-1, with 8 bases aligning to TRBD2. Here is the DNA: TGTGCCAGCAGCTTAAGCGCGGGGGGACACAATGAGCAGTTCTTC. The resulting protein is CASSLSAGGHNEQFF.